This T cell receptor (beta chain) was captured by sequencing in a study of T cell responses to AZD1222 COVID-19 vaccine. Points from the study as a whole: In the spike-specific TCR repertoire, nearly half reportedly target unmutated variant regions. Increased Spike-specific TCR breadth and depth were observed after two AZD1222 doses. Possibly, clonal diversity was underestimated; donors were largely white British and included more females.

A note on this clone: As yet, its antigen is unknown.

Trimming removed 4 bases at V and 3 bases at J, with 9 bases between. Germline V gene lookup returns CDR1 LNHNV and CDR2 YYDKDF (reference sequence). The CDR3 has 13 amino acids. TCRdb's copy holds only in-frame clones and misses some; the assay was immunoSEQ multiplex PCR. The repertoire holds approximately 140,000 clones, roughly 89% seen once, with approximately 5.7% in the top ten. The starting material was peripheral blood, obtained on day 0 of AZD1222 vaccination. This chain connects TRBV15 to TRBJ1-1; D is unresolved. The clonotype originates from an adult in good health. As DNA, the CDR3 is TGTGCCACCAGCAAAGGCCTGGACACTGAAGCTTTCTTT. This sequence encodes CATSKGLDTEAFF.